This T cell receptor beta chain was identified in a study of blood T cell repertoires in COVID-19. On the study more broadly: The United States, Italy and Spain were the sources of the acute and convalescent COVID-19 samples. The analysed material was cDNA or gDNA that came from T cells, B-cell-depleted T cells, or PBMCs.

The repertoire was sequenced with immunoSEQ multiplex PCR; TCRdb's copy has only in-frame clones and lacks some. The repertoire holds some 340,000 clones, with about four fifths as singletons. Only one count was recorded for this clone. This receptor was obtained from a man aged 25 to 40 with active or convalescent COVID-19. Input material: peripheral blood.

The DNA of the CDR3 is TGTGCCAGCTCACCGAGGCGGGACACTGAAGCTTTCTTT. Translating it yields CASSPRRDTEAFF. The rearrangement joins TRBV18 to TRBJ1-1; no clear D. V lost 3 bases and J lost 3, with 8 bases in between. The CDR3 consists of 13 residues. The germline V gene has CDR1 KGHSH and CDR2 LQKENI.